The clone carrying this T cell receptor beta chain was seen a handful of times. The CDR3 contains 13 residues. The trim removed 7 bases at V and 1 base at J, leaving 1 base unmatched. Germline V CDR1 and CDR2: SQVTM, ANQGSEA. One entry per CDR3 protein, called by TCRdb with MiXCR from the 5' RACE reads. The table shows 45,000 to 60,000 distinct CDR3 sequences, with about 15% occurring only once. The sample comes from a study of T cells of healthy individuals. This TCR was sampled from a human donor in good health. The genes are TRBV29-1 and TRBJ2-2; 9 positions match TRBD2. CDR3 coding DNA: TGCAGCGGGACTAGCGAGAACACCGGGGAGCTGTTTTTT. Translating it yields CSGTSENTGELFF.